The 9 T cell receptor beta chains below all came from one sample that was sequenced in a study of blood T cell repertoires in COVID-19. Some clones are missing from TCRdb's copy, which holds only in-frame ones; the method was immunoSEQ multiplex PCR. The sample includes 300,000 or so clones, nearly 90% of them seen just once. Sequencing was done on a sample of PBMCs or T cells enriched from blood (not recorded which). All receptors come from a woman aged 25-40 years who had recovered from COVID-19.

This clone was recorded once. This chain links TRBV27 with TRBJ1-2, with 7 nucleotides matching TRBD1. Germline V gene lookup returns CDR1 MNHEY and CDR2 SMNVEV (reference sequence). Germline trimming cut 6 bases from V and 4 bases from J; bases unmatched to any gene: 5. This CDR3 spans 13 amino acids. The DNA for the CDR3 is TGTGCCAGCAGCTCGGGACAGCCCTATGGCTACACCTTC. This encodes CASSSGQPYGYTF.

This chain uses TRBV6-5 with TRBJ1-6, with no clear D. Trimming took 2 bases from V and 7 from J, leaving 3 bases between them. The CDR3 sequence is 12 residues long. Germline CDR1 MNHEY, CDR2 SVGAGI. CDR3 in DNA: TGTGCCAGCAGTTACACAAATTCACCCCTCCACTTT. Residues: CASSYTNSPLHF.

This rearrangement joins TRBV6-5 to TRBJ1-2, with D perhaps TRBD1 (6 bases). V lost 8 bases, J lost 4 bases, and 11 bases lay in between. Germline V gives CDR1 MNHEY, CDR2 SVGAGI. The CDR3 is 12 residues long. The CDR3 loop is CASLGASYGYTF. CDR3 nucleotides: TGTGCCAGCTTGGGGGCGTCCTATGGCTACACCTTC.

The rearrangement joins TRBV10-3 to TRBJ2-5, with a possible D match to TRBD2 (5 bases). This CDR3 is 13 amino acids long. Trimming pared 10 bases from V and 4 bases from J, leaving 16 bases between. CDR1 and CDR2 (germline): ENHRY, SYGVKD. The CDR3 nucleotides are TGTGCCACCAACAAAAACGAGGGAGAGACCCAGTACTTC. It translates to CATNKNEGETQYF.

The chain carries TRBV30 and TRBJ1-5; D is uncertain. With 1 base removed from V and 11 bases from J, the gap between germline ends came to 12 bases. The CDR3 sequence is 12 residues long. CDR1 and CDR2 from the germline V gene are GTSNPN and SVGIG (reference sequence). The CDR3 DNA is TGTGCCTGGAGTGGGGTGAGGACTTCCCAGCATTTT. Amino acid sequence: CAWSGVRTSQHF. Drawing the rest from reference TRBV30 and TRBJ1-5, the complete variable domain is SQTIHQWPATLVQPVGSPLSLECTVEGTSNPNLYWYRQAAGRGLQLLFYSVGIGQISSEVPQNLSASRPQDRQFILSSKKLLLSDSGFYLCAWSGVRTSQHFGDGTRLSIL.

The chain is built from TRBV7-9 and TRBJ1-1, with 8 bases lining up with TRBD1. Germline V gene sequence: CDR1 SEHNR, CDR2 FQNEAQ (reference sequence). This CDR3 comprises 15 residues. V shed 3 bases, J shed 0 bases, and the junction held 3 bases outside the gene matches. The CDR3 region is CASSFRDRMNTEAFF. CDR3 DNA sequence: TGTGCCAGCAGCTTTAGGGACAGGATGAACACTGAAGCTTTCTTT. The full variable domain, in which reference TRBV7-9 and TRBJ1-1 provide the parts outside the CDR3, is DTGVSQNPRHKITKRGQNVTFRCDPISEHNRLYWYRQTLGQGPEFLTYFQNEAQLEKSRLLSDRFSAERPKGSFSTLEIQRTEQGDSAMYLCASSFRDRMNTEAFFGQGTRLTVV.

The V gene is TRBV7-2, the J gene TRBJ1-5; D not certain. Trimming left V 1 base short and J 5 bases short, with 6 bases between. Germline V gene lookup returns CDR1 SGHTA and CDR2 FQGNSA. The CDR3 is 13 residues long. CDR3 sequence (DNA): TGTGCCAGCAGCTTAGACTCTTATCAGCCCCAGCATTTT. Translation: CASSLDSYQPQHF.

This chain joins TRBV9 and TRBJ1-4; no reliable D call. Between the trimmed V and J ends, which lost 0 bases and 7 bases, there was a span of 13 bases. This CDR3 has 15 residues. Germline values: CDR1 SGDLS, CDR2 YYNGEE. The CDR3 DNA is TGTGCCAGCAGCGTAGCTACTGCCGGGAGTGAAAAACTGTTTTTT. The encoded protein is CASSVATAGSEKLFF.

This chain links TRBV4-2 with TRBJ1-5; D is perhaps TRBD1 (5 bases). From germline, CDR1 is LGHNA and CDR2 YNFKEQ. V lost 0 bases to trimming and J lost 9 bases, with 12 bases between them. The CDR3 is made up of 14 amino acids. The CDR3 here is CASSQDPGPGPQHF. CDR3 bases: TGTGCCAGCAGCCAAGACCCAGGGCCTGGGCCCCAGCATTTT.